One sample yielded the 14 T cell receptor beta chains listed below, sequenced in a study of blood T cell repertoires in COVID-19. Produced via immunoSEQ multiplex PCR; TCRdb's table is partial and in-frame only. The sample has approximately 90,000 clones; about nine tenths are singletons. The sequenced sample consisted of peripheral blood. The receptors originated from a woman aged 80 or older with acute or convalescent COVID-19.

This sequence joins TRBV5-1 and TRBJ2-5, with TRBD2 identical over 10 bases. The junction had 6 bases not matched to a gene; V was cut back by 5 bases and J by 2 bases. Germline CDR1 and CDR2: SGHRS and YFSETQ. The CDR3 is 15 amino acids. In nucleotides, the CDR3 is TGCGCCAGCAGGGCTAGCGGGGGCTCGCAAGAGACCCAGTACTTC. This sequence encodes CASRASGGSQETQYF.

The CDR3 is CASSQILGGRDTEAFF. The CDR3 nucleotides read TGTGCCAGCAGCCAGATTTTGGGGGGACGGGACACTGAAGCTTTCTTT. The V and J genes are TRBV3-1 (or the pseudogene TRBV3-2) and TRBJ1-1; the D gene is possibly TRBD1 (5 bases). In germline, CDR1 is LGHDT, CDR2 YNNKEL (reference sequence). The V gene lost 3 bases and the J gene lost 3 bases, with 17 bases spanning the gap. The CDR3 is 16 amino acids.

The chain couples TRBV10-3 to TRBJ2-1, with 9 bases fitting TRBD2. The trim removed 3 bases at V and 12 bases at J, leaving 18 bases unmatched. The CDR3 runs 17 residues. Germline CDR1 reads ENHRY; CDR2 reads SYGVKD. The DNA for the CDR3 is TGTGCCATCAGTGACCCTCCCGGACTAGCGAGGGAAGTGGGGCAGTTCTTC. This sequence encodes CAISDPPGLAREVGQFF.

The V and J genes are TRBV5-1 and TRBJ2-1, with 7 nucleotides matching TRBD2. In germline, CDR1 is SGHRS, CDR2 YFSETQ. V gave up 0 bases and J gave up 4 bases; unmatched junction bases: 4. The CDR3 is 15 residues long. The CDR3 spells CASSLGGAGYNEQFF. CDR3 in DNA: TGCGCCAGCAGCTTGGGGGGAGCGGGGTACAATGAGCAGTTCTTC.

CDR3 residues: CASSPGQPDTQYF. As DNA, the CDR3 is TGTGCCAGCAGTCCCGGACAGCCAGATACGCAGTATTTT. This sequence joins TRBV6-2 or TRBV6-3 and TRBJ2-3; possible D gene TRBD1, 6 bases. V lost 5 bases and J 4 bases, leaving 10 bases between the germline ends. Germline V gives CDR1 MNHEY, CDR2 SVGEGT. CDR3 length equals 13 residues.

The chain carries TRBV19 and TRBJ2-2; 10 bases are shared with TRBD2. CDR1 is LNHDA and CDR2 is SQIVND in the germline V gene (reference sequence). Unmatched junction bases numbered 10, after V lost 7 bases and J lost 5 bases. The CDR3 totals 16 residues. The CDR3 DNA follows: TGTGCCAGTAAACCTAGCGGGAGAGGGTGGACCGGGGAGCTGTTTTTT. Its translation is CASKPSGRGWTGELFF. Variable domain in full (rest from reference TRBV19 and TRBJ2-2): DGGITQSPKYLFRKEGQNVTLSCEQNLNHDAMYWYRQDPGQGLRLIYYSQIVNDFQKGDIAEGYSVSREKKESFPLTVTSAQKNPTAFYLCASKPSGRGWTGELFFGEGSRLTVL.

The chain uses TRBV5-1 and TRBJ1-6; 8 bases align to TRBD1. The CDR3 is 14 residues long. With 4 bases clipped from V and 8 bases from J, the junction kept 5 bases outside the gene matches. Per the germline V gene, CDR1 is SGHRS and CDR2 is YFSETQ. CDR3: CASSPRQGYSPLHF. The CDR3 coding sequence is TGCGCCAGCAGCCCCCGACAGGGGTATTCACCCCTCCACTTT.

V gene TRBV2 combines with J gene TRBJ1-1, with D tentatively TRBD1 (6 bases). CDR1 is SNHLY, CDR2 FYNNEI, per germline. V lost 3 bases and J 1 base, leaving 18 bases between the germline ends. The CDR3 has 17 residues. CDR3: CASSEGLGGAGNTEAFF. For the CDR3, the DNA is TGTGCCAGCAGTGAGGGTCTCGGGGGGGCCGGGAACACTGAAGCTTTCTTT.

The chain recombines TRBV19 with TRBJ2-7; 11 nucleotides agree with TRBD2. Germline values: CDR1 LNHDA, CDR2 SQIVND (reference sequence). The trim removed 9 bases at V and 4 bases at J, leaving 11 bases unmatched. This CDR3 is 15 amino acids long. The CDR3 nucleotides are TGTGCCAGCGGCCTTACTAGCGGGGGTTCGTACGAGCAGTACTTC. This translates into CASGLTSGGSYEQYF. The variable domain in full, completed from reference TRBV19 and TRBJ2-7, reads DGGITQSPKYLFRKEGQNVTLSCEQNLNHDAMYWYRQDPGQGLRLIYYSQIVNDFQKGDIAEGYSVSREKKESFPLTVTSAQKNPTAFYLCASGLTSGGSYEQYFGPGTRLTVT.

The chain uses TRBV20-1 and TRBJ1-1; unclear D gene. The CDR3 totals 9 residues. Looked up from germline, CDR1 is DFQATT and CDR2 is SNEGSKA (reference sequence). The CDR3 DNA reads as TGCGGCGGACGGGATGAAGCTTTCTTT. It is translated as CGGRDEAFF.

This clone was seen only once. Here the CDR3 reads CASSPAYYRDRGRGTEAFF. CDR3 nucleotide sequence: TGTGCCAGCAGTCCTGCGTATTACCGGGACAGGGGGCGGGGCACTGAAGCTTTCTTT. This rearrangement joins TRBV27 to TRBJ1-1; 12 bases line up with TRBD1. Germline-derived CDR1 and CDR2 are MNHEY and SMNVEV (reference sequence). V dropped 5 bases and J dropped 4; count of bases not matched to a gene: 17. CDR3 length equals 19 residues.

The chain combines TRBV6-5 with TRBJ1-2, with D possibly matching TRBD1 (5 bases). The germline gives CDR1 MNHEY, CDR2 SVGAGI. The V and J ends lost 7 bases and 4 bases respectively, with 13 bases between them. The CDR3 spans 13 residues. The CDR3 region is CASTPRGGYGYTF. The CDR3 region has the DNA TGTGCCAGCACCCCGAGGGGAGGCTATGGCTACACCTTC.

This chain connects TRBV2 to TRBJ1-2, with 9 bases identical to TRBD1. Germline V CDR1 and CDR2: SNHLY, FYNNEI. The V gene end was trimmed by 4 bases and the J gene end by 7 bases; junction bases not matched to a gene: 4. The CDR3 has 13 amino acids. The CDR3 coding sequence is TGTGCCAGCAGTGGACAGGGGGTTGGTGGCTACACCTTC. Amino acids: CASSGQGVGGYTF.

DNA of the CDR3: TGTGCCAGCAGCCCTGAGAACGAGCAGTACTTC. This encodes CASSPENEQYF. The J gene is TRBJ2-7, the V gene TRBV2; D remains unclear. The CDR3 extends over 11 amino acids. Germline CDR1 reads SNHLY; CDR2 reads FYNNEI. Trimming removed 6 bases from V and 5 bases from J, with 8 bases in between. The complete variable domain, with remaining parts taken from reference TRBV2 and TRBJ2-7, reads EPEVTQTPSHQVTQMGQEVILRCVPISNHLYFYWYRQILGQKVEFLVSFYNNEISEKSEIFDDQFSVERPDGSNFTLKIRSTKLEDSAMYFCASSPENEQYFGPGTRLTVT.